The 13 T cell receptor beta chains presented below share a single source sample, sequenced in a study of Ad26.COV2.S vaccination and SARS-CoV-2 variants. Libraries were prepared by immunoSEQ multiplex PCR; TCRdb keeps only in-frame clonotypes and omits some of them. The table lists more than 300,000 clones, around 83% of them singletons, with less than 2% in the top ten. Treatment here: over 15 received Ad26.COV2.S at low or high dose, single or two shots; about five received placebo; per-sample allocation not given. The samples date from day 63 after the first vaccine or placebo injection. The source material was peripheral blood, sampled in a trial of Ad26.COV2.S vaccine versus placebo. These receptors originate from a person between 18 and 59 years old who received the Ad26.COV2.S COVID-19 vaccine or a placebo.

The CDR3 nucleotides are TGTGCCATCAGTGAGGGGACAGCTAATGAAAAACTGTTTTTT. Translating it yields CAISEGTANEKLFF. The genes are TRBV10-3 and TRBJ1-4; TRBD1 matches at 7 bases. In germline, CDR1 is ENHRY, CDR2 SYGVKD. The CDR3 is 14 residues long. Trimming took 2 bases from V and 3 from J; bases not matched to a gene: 0.

This clone was recorded a few times. The chain carries TRBV10-3 and TRBJ2-4; 9 bases line up with TRBD1. CDR3 size: 15 residues. V trimming: 0 bases; J trimming: 7 bases; junction bases outside the gene matches: 4. The germline CDR1 and CDR2 sequences are ENHRY and SYGVKD. Here the CDR3 reads CAISESTGGRNIQYF. In DNA, the CDR3 is TGTGCCATCAGTGAGTCGACAGGGGGGAGGAACATTCAGTACTTC.

The chain combines TRBV5-6 with TRBJ2-1; TRBD1 aligns across 8 bases. J gave up 4 bases and V 3 bases, and 6 bases lay outside the gene matches. The CDR3 covers 15 residues. Germline loops: CDR1 SGHDT, CDR2 YYEEEE. The CDR3 bases are TGTGCCAGCAGCTCGCAGGGGGCGAAATACAATGAGCAGTTCTTC. This encodes CASSSQGAKYNEQFF.

The chain joins TRBV7-2 to TRBJ1-4; TRBD1 might be the D (5 bases). The V gene's germline CDR1 is SGHTA and CDR2 FQGNSA. The CDR3 spans 15 residues. The V gene lost 2 bases and the J gene lost 0 bases, with 7 bases spanning the gap. The CDR3 protein is CASSLRGATNEKLFF. The CDR3 DNA sequence: TGTGCCAGCAGCTTACGAGGGGCAACTAATGAAAAACTGTTTTTT.

This chain uses TRBV18 with TRBJ2-6; D perhaps matches TRBD1 (5 bases). This CDR3 has 15 amino acids. Germline V gene data show CDR1 as KGHSH and CDR2 as LQKENI. V gave up 2 bases and J gave up 2 bases, with 7 bases separating them. The CDR3 DNA reads as TGTGCCAGCTCACCAGCGACAGCTGGGGCCAACGTCCTGACTTTC. Its protein product is CASSPATAGANVLTF.

In this sample, this clone turned up a few times. The gene calls are TRBV19 and TRBJ1-2; a possible D gene is TRBD1 (5 bases). V lost 11 bases, J lost 0 bases, and 10 bases lay in between. This CDR3 has 12 residues. Germline V gene data show CDR1 as LNHDA and CDR2 as SQIVND (reference sequence). The CDR3 is CAGDCSNYGYTF. The CDR3 bases are TGTGCCGGGGACTGCTCTAACTATGGCTACACCTTC.

The rearrangement joins TRBV19 to TRBJ1-5; D is undetermined. Germline lookup yields CDR1 LNHDA and CDR2 SQIVND (reference sequence). The CDR3 contains 16 residues. The V and J ends lost 3 bases and 0 bases respectively, with 12 bases between them. CDR3 nucleotide sequence: TGTGCCAGTAGTATTGACGACCACCATAGCAATCAGCCCCAGCATTTT. It yields the protein CASSIDDHHSNQPQHF.

CDR3 bases: TGCGCCAGCAGCCCCCGGCAGGGAGGAGCCGGGGAGCTGTTTTTT. Residues: CASSPRQGGAGELFF. The rearrangement joins TRBV4-1 to TRBJ2-2, with a possible D match to TRBD2 (6 bases). This CDR3 has 15 residues. With 4 bases removed from V and 6 bases from J, the gap between germline ends came to 15 bases. Germline V gene lookup returns CDR1 MGHRA and CDR2 YSYEKL.

This clone was seen once. The chain joins TRBV5-1 to TRBJ2-4; D is possibly TRBD1 (5 bases). Germline V gene sequence: CDR1 SGHRS, CDR2 YFSETQ. With 0 bases removed from V and 13 bases from J, the gap between germline ends came to 14 bases. The CDR3 contains 13 residues. The CDR3 DNA reads as TGCGCCAGCAGCTTGGATCCAGGGCGTCCCCAGTACTTC. Its protein product is CASSLDPGRPQYF.

The rearrangement uses TRBV7-2 and TRBJ2-5, with TRBD2 matching 9 bases. In germline, CDR1 is SGHTA, CDR2 FQGNSA. Losses at the gene ends were 3 bases for V and 7 bases for J; bases not matched to a gene: 9. There are 15 residues in the CDR3. The CDR3 DNA is TGTGCCAGCAGCTTCGGATCAGCGGGAGGTGGGACCCAGTACTTC. Protein: CASSFGSAGGGTQYF.

The chain combines TRBV5-1 with TRBJ1-6, with 7 bases that match TRBD1. The CDR3 is made up of 14 amino acids. Germline CDR1 is SGHRS and CDR2 is YFSETQ. The J segment lost 7 bases and the V segment lost 3 bases, leaving 4 bases of the junction unmatched. The CDR3 DNA sequence: TGCGCCAGCAGCTCCCGGGACAGAAATTCACCCCTCCACTTT. Protein product: CASSSRDRNSPLHF.

This clone is a singleton in its sample. This chain's CDR3 is CASSVVVWTGGVTGELFF. CDR3 DNA: TGTGCCAGCAGCGTAGTTGTTTGGACAGGGGGCGTCACCGGGGAGCTGTTTTTT. The chain is built from TRBV9 and TRBJ2-2, with TRBD1 matching over 11 bases. The CDR3 is made up of 18 amino acids. Germline V gene sequence: CDR1 SGDLS, CDR2 YYNGEE. The J segment lost 4 bases and the V segment lost 0 bases, leaving 8 bases of the junction unmatched. Supplemented by reference TRBV9 and TRBJ2-2, the full variable domain reads DSGVTQTPKHLITATGQRVTLRCSPRSGDLSVYWYQQSLDQGLQFLIQYYNGEERAKGNILERFSAQQFPDLHSELNLSSLELGDSALYFCASSVVVWTGGVTGELFFGEGSRLTVL.

Concerning this clone: Other DNA sequences in the same sample also yield this CDR3. This CDR3 reads CASSIQENTEAFF. CDR3 coding DNA: TGTGCCAGCAGCATACAGGAGAACACTGAAGCTTTCTTT. The chain links TRBV7-2 to TRBJ1-1, with a tentative D call TRBD1 (5 bases). The CDR3 covers 13 residues. V was trimmed by 5 bases and J by 1 base, leaving 8 bases between them. In germline, CDR1 is SGHTA, CDR2 FQGNSA. The full variable domain, with the rest looked up from reference TRBV7-2 and TRBJ1-1, is GAGVSQSPSNKVTEKGKDVELRCDPISGHTALYWYRQSLGQGLEFLIYFQGNSAPDKSGLPSDRFSAERTGGSVSTLTIQRTQQEDSAVYLCASSIQENTEAFFGQGTRLTVV.